This TCR beta chain was recorded in a study of long-term antiretroviral therapy in people with HIV. Study background: Initial samples were collected about a decade before the 2015 immediate-ART recommendation. Study-wide results and limits: ART preceded a rise in diversity that nonetheless stayed lower than in transplant donor controls. Clones showing expansion before ART dominated the repertoire at all time points.

The CDR3 covers 16 residues. V shed 0 bases and J 7 bases; nucleotides not matched to a gene: 5. Germline V gene data show CDR1 as SGHAT and CDR2 as FQNNGV. Concerning this clone itself: Its antigen is still unknown.

This was the immunoSEQ v3.0 assay at survey level. TCRdb keeps only in-frame clones here, not all; method: immunoSEQ multiplex PCR. Of some 29,000 clones listed, 95% to 98% are singletons. This sequence originates from a young man with HIV. Sequenced here: unsorted PBMCs, sampled 7.6 years after starting antiretroviral therapy. The chain employs TRBV11-2 and TRBJ2-2, with 10 bases matching TRBD1. This CDR3 reads CASSLDLTGGNGELFF. The CDR3 DNA sequence: TGTGCCAGCAGCTTAGATTTGACAGGGGGCAACGGGGAGCTGTTTTTT. Looking up the rest from reference TRBV11-2 and TRBJ2-2 gives the full variable domain: EAGVAQSPRYKIIEKRQSVAFWCNPISGHATLYWYQQILGQGPKLLIQFQNNGVVDDSQLPKDRFSAERLKGVDSTLKIQPAKLEDSAVYLCASSLDLTGGNGELFFGEGSRLTVL.